What follows describes a single T cell receptor (beta chain). Its target is not known. These data come from a study of shared clonotypes between healthy human individuals. Whole-study results and caveats: Researchers found naive subsets generally carried larger estimated richness than memory subsets.

Germline V gives CDR1 GTSNPN, CDR2 SVGIG (reference sequence). The V gene lost 2 bases and the J gene lost 4 bases, with 10 bases spanning the gap. This CDR3 has 13 residues. The authors distributed each subset's genomic DNA evenly over several immunoSEQ plates. In the original workflow: With immunoSEQ giving junction-only sequences and no quality scores, filtering differed. Some clones are missing from TCRdb's copy, which holds only in-frame ones; the method was immunoSEQ multiplex PCR. The D gene and trimming were derived from the DNA, and the V and J assignments and clone size from that table. Of under 2,500,000 clones listed, nearly 97% were seen once; the top ten hold around 0.13%. A split of CD4+ cells into CD45RA+ naive and CD45RA-negative memory subsets was performed.

Sample: naive CD4+ T cells sorted from blood. Subset in this sample: CD45RA+ positively selected. V gene TRBV30 combines with J gene TRBJ2-3, with D maybe TRBD2 (6 bases). The sequence derives from a man aged 18 to 30 in good health. CDR3 sequence: CAWSRERSDTQYF. Here the CDR3 DNA reads TGTGCCTGGAGTCGGGAGAGGTCAGATACGCAGTATTTT. Full variable domain (missing parts from reference TRBV30 and TRBJ2-3): SQTIHQWPATLVQPVGSPLSLECTVEGTSNPNLYWYRQAAGRGLQLLFYSVGIGQISSEVPQNLSASRPQDRQFILSSKKLLLSDSGFYLCAWSRERSDTQYFGPGTRLTVL.